These T cell receptor beta chains were read from a single sample in a study of T cells after yellow fever vaccination. TCRdb re-called the 5' RACE reads through MiXCR, storing one row per CDR3 protein. The table includes hundreds of thousands of distinct CDR3 sequences, about 12% detected once. The specimen was PBMCs, collected on the day of the yellow fever booster vaccination. These TCRs come from a young man who received the YFV17D yellow fever vaccine. Both conserved end residues are part of each CDR3. D genes are given only for firm matches. Size values are once, few and many counts, or a class for expanded clones, and some rows have none.

j_call: TRBJ1-5; cdr3_length: 17; v_call: TRBV5-1; d_call: -; clone_size: few; cdr3_aa: CASSHSQPAGFNQPQHF; cdr3_nt: TGCGCCAGCAGCCACTCCCAACCGGCAGGGTTCAATCAGCCCCAGCATTTT
j_call: TRBJ1-6; cdr3_length: 16; v_call: TRBV28; d_call: -; clone_size: -; cdr3_aa: CASSQMTGTSNSPLHF; cdr3_nt: TGTGCCAGCAGTCAAATGACCGGGACAAGTAATTCACCCCTCCACTTT
j_call: TRBJ2-7; cdr3_length: 16; v_call: TRBV19; d_call: TRBD1; clone_size: -; cdr3_aa: CASSQPGQGARNEQYF; cdr3_nt: TGTGCCAGTAGTCAACCAGGACAGGGGGCGAGGAACGAGCAGTACTTC
j_call: TRBJ2-4; cdr3_length: 15; v_call: TRBV7-2; d_call: -; clone_size: -; cdr3_aa: CASSPPAGAENIQYF; cdr3_nt: TGTGCCAGCAGCCCCCCCGCGGGGGCGGAAAACATTCAGTACTTC
j_call: TRBJ2-2; cdr3_length: 15; v_call: TRBV10-3; d_call: TRBD1; clone_size: once; cdr3_aa: CAISGTGLNTGELFF; cdr3_nt: TGTGCCATCAGCGGGACAGGGCTGAACACCGGGGAGCTGTTTTTT
j_call: TRBJ2-1; cdr3_length: 15; v_call: TRBV5-1; d_call: TRBD2; clone_size: few; cdr3_aa: CASSGGVAGVNEQFF; cdr3_nt: TGCGCCAGCAGCGGGGGGGTAGCGGGAGTGAATGAGCAGTTCTTC
j_call: TRBJ2-2; cdr3_length: 17; v_call: TRBV7-6; d_call: TRBD2; clone_size: few; cdr3_aa: CASSLKLAGQTTGELFF; cdr3_nt: TGTGCCAGCAGCTTAAAACTAGCGGGACAAACCACCGGGGAGCTGTTTTTT
j_call: TRBJ1-1; cdr3_length: 15; v_call: TRBV7-8; d_call: -; clone_size: few; cdr3_aa: CASSLAAGMDTEAFF; cdr3_nt: TGTGCCAGCAGCTTAGCTGCAGGGATGGACACTGAAGCTTTCTTT
j_call: TRBJ1-1; cdr3_length: 12; v_call: TRBV6-2/TRBV6-3; d_call: -; clone_size: few; cdr3_aa: CASSPPQSEAFF; cdr3_nt: TGTGCCAGCAGTCCCCCTCAATCTGAAGCTTTCTTT
j_call: TRBJ2-5; cdr3_length: 13; v_call: TRBV20-1; d_call: -; clone_size: -; cdr3_aa: CSARSVGLETQYF; cdr3_nt: TGCAGTGCTAGGTCGGTGGGATTAGAGACCCAGTACTTC
j_call: TRBJ2-5; cdr3_length: 14; v_call: TRBV27; d_call: -; clone_size: few; cdr3_aa: CASSFQWGQETQYF; cdr3_nt: TGTGCCAGCAGTTTCCAATGGGGCCAAGAGACCCAGTACTTC
j_call: TRBJ2-1; cdr3_length: 15; v_call: TRBV6-2/TRBV6-3; d_call: TRBD1; clone_size: -; cdr3_aa: CASRAGTGLGNEQFF; cdr3_nt: TGTGCCAGCAGAGCCGGGACAGGACTTGGGAATGAGCAGTTCTTC
j_call: TRBJ1-2; cdr3_length: 13; v_call: TRBV7-9; d_call: -; clone_size: -; cdr3_aa: CASSSSFIYGYTF; cdr3_nt: TGTGCCAGCAGCTCCAGCTTTATCTATGGCTACACCTTC
j_call: TRBJ1-2; cdr3_length: 15; v_call: TRBV4-2; d_call: -; clone_size: few; cdr3_aa: CASSKDISVVYGYTF; cdr3_nt: TGTGCCAGCAGCAAGGACATTTCCGTTGTCTATGGCTACACCTTC
j_call: TRBJ2-1; cdr3_length: 17; v_call: TRBV7-9; d_call: TRBD2; clone_size: many; cdr3_aa: CASSVGLAGEVFNEQFF; cdr3_nt: TGTGCCAGCAGCGTAGGACTAGCGGGAGAGGTATTCAATGAGCAGTTCTTC
j_call: TRBJ2-1; cdr3_length: 15; v_call: TRBV6-1; d_call: TRBD2; clone_size: few; cdr3_aa: CASSGLAGGYNEQFF; cdr3_nt: TGTGCCAGCTCTGGACTAGCGGGAGGCTATAATGAGCAGTTCTTC
j_call: TRBJ2-7; cdr3_length: 16; v_call: TRBV6-5; d_call: TRBD2; clone_size: -; cdr3_aa: CASSYSGGRAAYEQYF; cdr3_nt: TGTGCCAGCAGTTACTCAGGCGGGAGGGCCGCCTACGAGCAGTACTTC
j_call: TRBJ1-4; cdr3_length: 15; v_call: TRBV5-5; d_call: TRBD1; clone_size: many; cdr3_aa: CASSNTGQKNEKLFF; cdr3_nt: TGTGCCAGCAGCAATACGGGACAGAAGAATGAAAAACTGTTTTTT
j_call: TRBJ1-2; cdr3_length: 15; v_call: TRBV7-2; d_call: -; clone_size: few; cdr3_aa: CASSPRGGVNYGYTF; cdr3_nt: TGTGCCAGCAGCCCAAGGGGAGGGGTGAACTATGGCTACACCTTC
j_call: TRBJ2-5; cdr3_length: 15; v_call: TRBV5-5; d_call: TRBD2; clone_size: many; cdr3_aa: CASSAGLAGGQTQYF; cdr3_nt: TGTGCCAGCAGCGCGGGACTAGCGGGAGGGCAGACCCAGTACTTC
j_call: TRBJ2-7; cdr3_length: 14; v_call: TRBV20-1; d_call: TRBD2; clone_size: -; cdr3_aa: CSAYGLADPYEQYF; cdr3_nt: TGCAGTGCTTACGGACTAGCGGACCCCTACGAGCAGTACTTC
j_call: TRBJ2-3; cdr3_length: 14; v_call: TRBV5-1; d_call: -; clone_size: many; cdr3_aa: CASSSAGEADTQYF; cdr3_nt: TGCGCCAGCAGCTCTGCAGGGGAGGCAGATACGCAGTATTTT
j_call: TRBJ1-1; cdr3_length: 13; v_call: TRBV7-2; d_call: -; clone_size: many; cdr3_aa: CASSRTVWDEAFF; cdr3_nt: TGTGCCAGCAGCCGGACGGTTTGGGATGAAGCTTTCTTT
j_call: TRBJ2-3; cdr3_length: 16; v_call: TRBV6-1; d_call: -; clone_size: -; cdr3_aa: CASSERVTAAADTQYF; cdr3_nt: TGTGCCAGCAGCGAGCGGGTGACGGCTGCGGCAGATACGCAGTATTTT
j_call: TRBJ1-5; cdr3_length: 14; v_call: TRBV19; d_call: -; clone_size: few; cdr3_aa: CASSPGSSNQPQHF; cdr3_nt: TGTGCCAGTAGTCCGGGTTCTAGCAATCAGCCCCAGCATTTT
j_call: TRBJ2-5; cdr3_length: 13; v_call: TRBV20-1; d_call: TRBD2; clone_size: -; cdr3_aa: CSGGGGPQETQYF; cdr3_nt: TGCAGTGGGGGCGGGGGGCCTCAAGAGACCCAGTACTTC
j_call: TRBJ2-7; cdr3_length: 14; v_call: TRBV5-1; d_call: TRBD1; clone_size: few; cdr3_aa: CASSFGQGRDEQYF; cdr3_nt: TGCGCCAGCAGCTTCGGACAGGGGCGGGACGAGCAGTACTTC
j_call: TRBJ1-1; cdr3_length: 15; v_call: TRBV20-1; d_call: TRBD1; clone_size: -; cdr3_aa: CSGRLRGALGTEAFF; cdr3_nt: TGCAGTGGCCGCCTCAGGGGGGCACTGGGCACTGAAGCTTTCTTT
j_call: TRBJ2-1; cdr3_length: 16; v_call: TRBV19; d_call: TRBD2; clone_size: few; cdr3_aa: CASSSGESGNYNEQFF; cdr3_nt: TGTGCCAGTAGTTCGGGGGAAAGCGGGAACTACAATGAGCAGTTCTTC
j_call: TRBJ1-5; cdr3_length: 15; v_call: TRBV7-2; d_call: -; clone_size: few; cdr3_aa: CASSVLGGGNQPQHF; cdr3_nt: TGTGCCAGCAGTGTCCTCGGGGGGGGAAATCAGCCCCAGCATTTT
j_call: TRBJ2-1; cdr3_length: 15; v_call: TRBV18; d_call: -; clone_size: -; cdr3_aa: CASSPRQDPYNEQFF; cdr3_nt: TGTGCCAGCTCCCCTCGGCAGGACCCCTACAATGAGCAGTTCTTC
j_call: TRBJ2-1; cdr3_length: 16; v_call: TRBV4-3; d_call: -; clone_size: -; cdr3_aa: CASSQGTGTPPNEQFF; cdr3_nt: TGCGCCAGCAGCCAAGGGACGGGAACCCCCCCCAATGAGCAGTTCTTC
j_call: TRBJ2-1; cdr3_length: 14; v_call: TRBV7-3; d_call: -; clone_size: many; cdr3_aa: CASSLIPGIDEQFF; cdr3_nt: TGTGCCAGCAGCTTAATCCCCGGGATTGATGAGCAGTTCTTC
j_call: TRBJ2-1; cdr3_length: 14; v_call: TRBV28; d_call: TRBD2; clone_size: -; cdr3_aa: CASSPSGRVGEQFF; cdr3_nt: TGTGCCAGCAGTCCAAGCGGGAGGGTAGGTGAGCAGTTCTTC
j_call: TRBJ1-5; cdr3_length: 15; v_call: TRBV23-1; d_call: -; clone_size: -; cdr3_aa: CASSGVSSRLQPQHF; cdr3_nt: TGCGCCAGCAGTGGGGTGTCGAGCAGGCTCCAGCCCCAGCATTTT
j_call: TRBJ2-7; cdr3_length: 14; v_call: TRBV5-1; d_call: TRBD1; clone_size: many; cdr3_aa: CASSLGQGGYEQYF; cdr3_nt: TGCGCCAGCAGCTTAGGACAGGGTGGCTACGAGCAGTACTTC
j_call: TRBJ2-3; cdr3_length: 14; v_call: TRBV29-1; d_call: -; clone_size: few; cdr3_aa: CSVRAGQTTDTQYF; cdr3_nt: TGCAGCGTTAGGGCTGGACAGACCACAGATACGCAGTATTTT
j_call: TRBJ2-1; cdr3_length: 17; v_call: TRBV28; d_call: TRBD2; clone_size: -; cdr3_aa: CASSRTTSVSSYNEQFF; cdr3_nt: TGTGCCAGCAGTAGGACCACTAGCGTTAGCTCCTACAATGAGCAGTTCTTC
j_call: TRBJ2-7; cdr3_length: 14; v_call: TRBV7-8; d_call: TRBD2; clone_size: many; cdr3_aa: CASRPSLAGYEQYF; cdr3_nt: TGTGCCAGCAGGCCGTCTCTAGCGGGATACGAGCAGTACTTC
j_call: TRBJ2-7; cdr3_length: 15; v_call: TRBV5-1; d_call: -; clone_size: few; cdr3_aa: CASSQTGETIYEQYF; cdr3_nt: TGCGCCAGCAGCCAGACGGGGGAGACCATCTACGAGCAGTACTTC
j_call: TRBJ1-1; cdr3_length: 12; v_call: TRBV12-3/TRBV12-4; d_call: -; clone_size: few; cdr3_aa: CASTRMGVAAFF; cdr3_nt: TGTGCCAGCACCAGAATGGGGGTTGCAGCTTTCTTT
j_call: TRBJ2-3; cdr3_length: 12; v_call: TRBV20-1; d_call: -; clone_size: few; cdr3_aa: CSAPGRSGTQYF; cdr3_nt: TGCAGTGCTCCCGGGCGGTCGGGTACGCAGTATTTT
j_call: TRBJ2-1; cdr3_length: 16; v_call: TRBV2; d_call: TRBD1; clone_size: -; cdr3_aa: CASSDRDRGLYNEQFF; cdr3_nt: TGTGCCAGCAGTGATCGGGACAGGGGGCTTTACAATGAGCAGTTCTTC
j_call: TRBJ2-5; cdr3_length: 14; v_call: TRBV10-3; d_call: -; clone_size: -; cdr3_aa: CAISAWGNQETQYF; cdr3_nt: TGTGCCATCAGTGCATGGGGGAATCAAGAGACCCAGTACTTC
j_call: TRBJ2-5; cdr3_length: 17; v_call: TRBV20-1; d_call: TRBD2; clone_size: -; cdr3_aa: CCAPPGLAGGTQETQYF; cdr3_nt: TGCTGTGCTCCCCCGGGACTAGCGGGAGGAACTCAAGAGACCCAGTACTTC
j_call: TRBJ2-1; cdr3_length: 14; v_call: TRBV11-3; d_call: -; clone_size: -; cdr3_aa: CASSLVPGDNEQFF; cdr3_nt: TGTGCCAGCAGCTTGGTCCCAGGAGACAATGAGCAGTTCTTC
j_call: TRBJ2-5; cdr3_length: 11; v_call: TRBV20-1; d_call: -; clone_size: few; cdr3_aa: CSAGTLGTQYF; cdr3_nt: TGCAGTGCAGGGACCCTCGGGACCCAGTACTTC
j_call: TRBJ2-3; cdr3_length: 17; v_call: TRBV6-5; d_call: TRBD2; clone_size: -; cdr3_aa: CASSLIPIAGATDTQYF; cdr3_nt: TGTGCCAGCAGTTTGATCCCCATAGCGGGAGCCACAGATACGCAGTATTTT
j_call: TRBJ2-1; cdr3_length: 15; v_call: TRBV12-3/TRBV12-4; d_call: TRBD2; clone_size: -; cdr3_aa: CASSPGGDYYNEQFF; cdr3_nt: TGTGCCAGCAGCCCTGGGGGGGACTATTACAATGAGCAGTTCTTC
j_call: TRBJ2-5; cdr3_length: 14; v_call: TRBV9; d_call: -; clone_size: few; cdr3_aa: CASSIPGIQETQYF; cdr3_nt: TGTGCCAGCAGCATTCCAGGGATCCAAGAGACCCAGTACTTC
j_call: TRBJ2-3; cdr3_length: 16; v_call: TRBV7-9; d_call: -; clone_size: few; cdr3_aa: CASSLALRGSTDTQYF; cdr3_nt: TGTGCCAGCAGCTTAGCCTTGCGGGGAAGCACAGATACGCAGTATTTT
j_call: TRBJ2-5; cdr3_length: 15; v_call: TRBV5-1; d_call: TRBD1; clone_size: few; cdr3_aa: CASSPYRQGGETQYF; cdr3_nt: TGCGCCAGCAGCCCATACCGACAGGGTGGAGAGACCCAGTACTTC
j_call: TRBJ2-3; cdr3_length: 17; v_call: TRBV7-9; d_call: TRBD2; clone_size: few; cdr3_aa: CASSLADRREVTDTQYF; cdr3_nt: TGTGCCAGCAGCTTAGCGGATAGGCGGGAGGTCACAGATACGCAGTATTTT
j_call: TRBJ2-2; cdr3_length: 15; v_call: TRBV20-1; d_call: -; clone_size: -; cdr3_aa: CSARPGHLNTGELFF; cdr3_nt: TGCAGTGCTAGACCGGGACACCTGAACACCGGGGAGCTGTTTTTT
j_call: TRBJ2-7; cdr3_length: 15; v_call: TRBV3-1; d_call: TRBD1; clone_size: few; cdr3_aa: CASRGTGTGQYEQYF; cdr3_nt: TGTGCCAGCAGGGGGACGGGGACAGGACAATACGAGCAGTACTTC